This T cell receptor beta chain was captured by sequencing in a study of brain T cells in children with intractable seizures. Whole-study results and caveats: Patients' HCMV serostatus was unknown; virus specificity rests on CDR3 similarity alone.

Note on this clone: Its antigen is not known.

The sequenced cases were selected for having the highest brain T cell transcript signatures. V lost 1 base to trimming and J lost 4 bases, with 4 bases between them. CDR1 and CDR2 from the germline V gene are SEHNR and FQNEAQ (reference sequence). This CDR3 comprises 12 residues. Only in-frame clones appear in the TCRdb table, and some are missing; sequencing was by immunoSEQ multiplex PCR. The sample gives some 62,000 clones, roughly 95% of which show up once; more than 0.3% is in the top ten. The specimen was peripheral blood, collected at surgery. This chain connects TRBV7-9 to TRBJ1-1; D call uncertain. This clonotype originated in a boy under two years old with focal cortical dysplasia and intractable seizures. The CDR3 region is CASSLGATEAFF. The DNA for the CDR3 is TGTGCCAGCAGCTTAGGAGCCACTGAAGCTTTCTTT.